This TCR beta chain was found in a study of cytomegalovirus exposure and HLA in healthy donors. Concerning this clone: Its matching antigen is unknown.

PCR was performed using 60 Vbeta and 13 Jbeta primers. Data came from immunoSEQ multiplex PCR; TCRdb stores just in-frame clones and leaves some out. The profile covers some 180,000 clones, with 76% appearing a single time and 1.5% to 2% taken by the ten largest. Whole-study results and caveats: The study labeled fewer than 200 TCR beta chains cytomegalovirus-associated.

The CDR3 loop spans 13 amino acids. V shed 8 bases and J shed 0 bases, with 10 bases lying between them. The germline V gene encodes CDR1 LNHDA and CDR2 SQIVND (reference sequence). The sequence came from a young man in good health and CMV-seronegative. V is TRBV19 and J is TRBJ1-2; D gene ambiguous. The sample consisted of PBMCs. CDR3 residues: CASGGWSNYGYTF. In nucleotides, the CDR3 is TGTGCCAGTGGAGGATGGTCTAACTATGGCTACACCTTC.